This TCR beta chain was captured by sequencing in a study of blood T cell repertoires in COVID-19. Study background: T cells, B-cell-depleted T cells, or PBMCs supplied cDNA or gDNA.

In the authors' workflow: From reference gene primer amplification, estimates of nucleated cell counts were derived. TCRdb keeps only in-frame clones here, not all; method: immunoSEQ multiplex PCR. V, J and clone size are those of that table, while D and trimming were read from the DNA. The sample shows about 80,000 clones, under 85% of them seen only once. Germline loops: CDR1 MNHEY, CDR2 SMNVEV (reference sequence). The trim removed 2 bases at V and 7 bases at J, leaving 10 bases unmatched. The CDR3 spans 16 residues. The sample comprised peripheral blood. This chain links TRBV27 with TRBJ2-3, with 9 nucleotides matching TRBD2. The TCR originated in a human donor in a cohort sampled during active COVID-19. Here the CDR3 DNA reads TGTGCCAGCAGTTTAGAAAGGACTAGCGCCCCTTATACGCAGTATTTT. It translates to CASSLERTSAPYTQYF.